Each of the 15 T cell receptor beta chains below was sequenced from the same sample in a study of shared clonotypes between healthy human individuals. The method was immunoSEQ multiplex PCR; TCRdb's version includes in-frame clones alone and lacks a portion of them. In the table there are about 980,000 clones, less than 85% of which are singletons. The sequencing input was memory CD4+ T cells sorted from blood. Described subset: CD45RA-negative fraction. The receptor source for this set is a man aged 18 to 30 in good health.

The chain uses TRBV4-3 and TRBJ2-1; TRBD2 matches 12 bases. This CDR3 is built from 18 residues. Germline lookup yields CDR1 LGHNA and CDR2 YSLEER. V shed 0 bases, J shed 7 bases, and the junction held 10 bases outside the gene matches. The CDR3 nucleotides read TGCGCCAGCAGCCAAGATTCGGGAACTAGCGGGAGGAGGAATGAGCAGTTCTTC. Translating it yields CASSQDSGTSGRRNEQFF.

The rearrangement links TRBV4-3 to TRBJ2-2; 7 nucleotides agree with TRBD1. Germline CDR1 and CDR2: LGHNA and YSLEER. V was clipped by 1 base and J by 4 bases; unmatched bases: 3. The length of the CDR3 is 15 residues. The CDR3 sequence is CASSQGAGGTGELFF. The CDR3 region has the DNA TGCGCCAGCAGCCAAGGTGCAGGGGGCACCGGGGAGCTGTTTTTT.

The rearrangement joins TRBV6-5 to TRBJ2-1, with TRBD1 identical over 9 bases. Germline CDR1 MNHEY, CDR2 SVGAGI. This CDR3 region has 13 residues. V gave up 0 bases and J gave up 15 bases; unmatched junction bases: 6. The CDR3 sequence is CASSYSKTGGMFF. For the CDR3, the DNA is TGTGCCAGCAGTTACTCTAAGACAGGGGGTATGTTCTTC.

This clone has only one observation. The rearrangement joins TRBV5-4 to TRBJ2-7; D call uncertain. V lost 1 base and J lost 1, with 18 bases in between. The CDR3 is made up of 17 amino acids. Germline loops: CDR1 SGHNT, CDR2 YYREEE (reference sequence). DNA of the CDR3: TGTGCCAGCAGCTTGAGGTCCGAACCATCCCTTTCCTACGAGCAGTACTTC. It translates to CASSLRSEPSLSYEQYF. The full variable domain, its missing parts supplied by reference TRBV5-4 and TRBJ2-7, is ETGVTQSPTHLIKTRGQQVTLRCSSQSGHNTVSWYQQALGQGPQFIFQYYREEENGRGNFPPRFSGLQFPNYSSELNVNALELDDSALYLCASSLRSEPSLSYEQYFGPGTRLTVT.

V usage is TRBV4-3 and J usage is TRBJ2-5; unclear D gene. Germline V lookup: CDR1 LGHNA, CDR2 YSLEER. The CDR3 spans 13 residues. The V gene lost 4 bases and the J gene lost 5 bases, with 11 bases spanning the gap. The CDR3 nucleotides are TGCGCCAGCAGCCTTACTCCCGGGGAGACCCAGTACTTC. It specifies CASSLTPGETQYF.

The chain uses TRBV6-5 and TRBJ2-7; 7 nucleotides match TRBD2. The V gene's germline CDR1 is MNHEY and CDR2 SVGAGI. This CDR3 has 16 residues. Losses at the gene ends were 0 bases for V and 6 bases for J; bases not matched to a gene: 11. The CDR3 sequence is CASSYSGVGGPPEQYF. The CDR3 DNA reads TGTGCCAGCAGTTACTCGGGGGTGGGAGGGCCTCCCGAGCAGTACTTC.

The genes are TRBV13 and TRBJ2-1, with no clear D. V was clipped by 0 bases and J by 7 bases, with 16 bases between them. CDR1 is PRHDT, CDR2 FYEKMQ, per germline (reference sequence). The CDR3 sequence is 16 residues long. CDR3 sequence reads: CASSLGFLTTDNEQFF. CDR3 sequence (DNA): TGTGCCAGCAGCTTAGGTTTCCTAACGACCGATAATGAGCAGTTCTTC.

The J gene is TRBJ1-2, the V gene TRBV14; no definite D call. This CDR3 has 14 amino acids. V was shortened by 1 base and J by 4 bases, with 10 bases between the two germline ends. Germline lookup yields CDR1 SGHDN and CDR2 FVKESK. The CDR3 nucleotides are TGTGCCAGCAGCCAAGTTACCGGGCTCTATGGCTACACCTTC. It translates to CASSQVTGLYGYTF.

The CDR3 nucleotides read TGCAGCGTCTCAGCCAGCGGGTTCGACGAGCAGTACTTC. This encodes CSVSASGFDEQYF. The chain has TRBV29-1 and TRBJ2-7; TRBD2 might be the D (6 bases). Trimming took 6 bases from V and 5 from J, leaving 17 bases between them. The germline CDR1 and CDR2 sequences are SQVTM and ANQGSEA. The CDR3 covers 13 residues.

To note about this clone: Other nucleotide sequences in the sample specify the same CDR3. The chain joins TRBV7-9 to TRBJ2-3; TRBD2 matches 8 bases. The CDR3 has 14 amino acids. Looked up from germline, CDR1 is SEHNR and CDR2 is FQNEAQ (reference sequence). Trimming removed 4 bases from V and 3 bases from J; junction bases left unmatched: 3. The CDR3 spells CASSSSGGTDTQYF. DNA of the CDR3: TGTGCCAGCAGCTCAAGCGGGGGAACAGATACGCAGTATTTT.

The rearrangement joins TRBV10-2 to TRBJ2-5; D unclear. The V end was cut by 7 bases, the J end by 2 bases, with 14 bases between. The germline V gene encodes CDR1 WSHSY and CDR2 SAAADI. The CDR3 is made up of 14 amino acids. CDR3 sequence: CASKPSEQQETQYF. Here the CDR3 DNA reads TGCGCCAGCAAGCCCTCCGAGCAGCAAGAGACCCAGTACTTC.

Turning to this clone: A much larger clonotype is one base distant, so this may be a read error. The chain recombines TRBV5-6 with TRBJ1-2, with 7 positions matching TRBD1. Trimming at V came to 4 bases and at J to 0 bases, leaving 3 bases not matched to a gene. The CDR3 sequence is 14 residues long. Looked up from germline, CDR1 is SGHDT and CDR2 is YYEEEE. CDR3 DNA sequence: TGTGCCAGCAGCCTGGGGACAGCTAACTATGGCTACACCTTC. It encodes CASSLGTANYGYTF.

This clone is a singleton in its sample. The V and J genes are TRBV2 and TRBJ1-1, with D perhaps TRBD1 (6 bases). CDR1 and CDR2 (germline): SNHLY, FYNNEI. This CDR3 has 15 amino acids. Trimming took off 7 bases at V and 8 bases at J, with 23 bases between the two ends. In nucleotides, the CDR3 is TGTGCCAGCACCCCAGGTGTGATGGGGGCACCAGAAGCTTTCTTT. This gives the protein CASTPGVMGAPEAFF.

The genes are TRBV6-1 and TRBJ1-5; 7 bases fit TRBD1. The CDR3 runs 15 residues. Germline assignment: CDR1 MNHNS and CDR2 SASEGT. With V trimmed by 1 base and J by 6 bases, 6 bases remained unmatched. CDR3 sequence reads: CASSEDGQGGQPQHF. DNA for the CDR3: TGTGCCAGCAGTGAAGACGGTCAGGGGGGTCAGCCCCAGCATTTT.

The chain combines TRBV19 with TRBJ2-4; 10 bases align to TRBD1. Germline trimming cut 2 bases from V and 9 bases from J; bases unmatched to any gene: 7. From germline, CDR1 is LNHDA and CDR2 SQIVND (reference sequence). This CDR3 comprises 15 residues. The CDR3 reads CASSITSTGGGIQYF. The CDR3 DNA follows: TGTGCCAGTAGTATAACATCGACAGGGGGCGGCATTCAGTACTTC.